The rows below give T cell receptor beta chains drawn from one sample of a study of cytomegalovirus exposure and HLA in healthy donors. This table comes from immunoSEQ multiplex PCR, and its TCRdb copy is limited to in-frame clones, with some not included. The sample gives 150,000 to 200,000 clones, roughly three quarters of which show up once; approximately 3% is in the top ten. Input material: PBMCs. The receptors come from a male donor in good health and CMV-seronegative. Both conserved end residues are part of each CDR3. The D gene is left open where the match is weak. The size entry is marked missing in some rows and otherwise reads once, few, many or a size class.

D gene: TRBD1
J gene: TRBJ2-1
clone size: -
V gene: TRBV11-1
CDR3 protein: CASSERQGLLNEQFF
CDR3 DNA: TGTGCCAGCAGCGAAAGACAGGGCCTGCTTAATGAGCAGTTCTTC

D gene: TRBD1
J gene: TRBJ1-5
clone size: -
V gene: TRBV28
CDR3 protein: CASKEFRGLAQPQHF
CDR3 DNA: TGTGCCAGCAAGGAGTTTAGGGGGCTGGCTCAGCCCCAGCATTTT

D gene: -
J gene: TRBJ2-7
clone size: -
V gene: TRBV28
CDR3 protein: CASTTEGHEQYF
CDR3 DNA: TGTGCCAGTACAACTGAGGGTCACGAGCAGTACTTC

D gene: -
J gene: TRBJ2-7
clone size: -
V gene: TRBV7-3
CDR3 protein: CASSDSAPEPYEQYF
CDR3 DNA: TGTGCCAGCTCGGACAGCGCGCCAGAACCCTACGAGCAGTACTTC

D gene: -
J gene: TRBJ1-6
clone size: -
V gene: TRBV6-5
CDR3 protein: CASTTPEGYNSPLHF
CDR3 DNA: TGTGCCAGCACCACCCCGGAGGGGTATAATTCACCCCTCCACTTT

D gene: TRBD2
J gene: TRBJ2-7
clone size: -
V gene: TRBV18
CDR3 protein: CASSLWGGVGYEQYF
CDR3 DNA: TGTGCCAGCTCACTCTGGGGGGGGGTTGGGTACGAGCAGTACTTC

D gene: TRBD2
J gene: TRBJ2-4
clone size: once
V gene: TRBV7-9
CDR3 protein: CASSFAGGIAKNIQYF
CDR3 DNA: TGTGCCAGCAGCTTTGCGGGGGGGATTGCCAAAAACATTCAGTACTTC

D gene: -
J gene: TRBJ1-4
clone size: -
V gene: TRBV9
CDR3 protein: CASSVGLGAGNEKLFF
CDR3 DNA: TGTGCCAGCAGCGTAGGTTTAGGGGCAGGTAATGAAAAACTGTTTTTT

D gene: TRBD1
J gene: TRBJ2-3
clone size: once
V gene: TRBV7-2
CDR3 protein: CASSNTGGKNTQYF
CDR3 DNA: TGTGCCAGCAGCAACACAGGGGGCAAAAATACGCAGTATTTT

D gene: TRBD2
J gene: TRBJ2-3
clone size: few
V gene: TRBV7-3
CDR3 protein: CASSQDLAGGPDTQYF
CDR3 DNA: TGCGCCAGCAGCCAAGATCTAGCGGGAGGGCCAGATACGCAGTATTTT

D gene: TRBD2
J gene: TRBJ2-1
clone size: -
V gene: TRBV11-2
CDR3 protein: CASSPNGGRGDYNEQFF
CDR3 DNA: TGTGCCAGCAGCCCTAACGGGGGGCGGGGGGACTACAATGAGCAGTTCTTC

D gene: -
J gene: TRBJ1-2
clone size: -
V gene: TRBV11-2
CDR3 protein: CASSSPGTVYGYTF
CDR3 DNA: TGTGCCAGCAGCTCCCCTGGGACTGTTTATGGCTACACCTTC

D gene: TRBD1
J gene: TRBJ2-7
clone size: -
V gene: TRBV27
CDR3 protein: CASTSFGGQTYEQYF
CDR3 DNA: TGTGCCAGCACTAGTTTTGGGGGACAGACCTACGAGCAGTACTTC

D gene: TRBD1
J gene: TRBJ1-5
clone size: -
V gene: TRBV2
CDR3 protein: CASRDRVSNQPQHF
CDR3 DNA: TGTGCCAGCAGGGACAGGGTTAGCAATCAGCCCCAGCATTTT

D gene: TRBD1
J gene: TRBJ2-7
clone size: -
V gene: TRBV27
CDR3 protein: CASSASGQMGSEQYF
CDR3 DNA: TGTGCCAGCAGTGCCTCGGGACAGATGGGGTCCGAGCAGTACTTC

D gene: -
J gene: TRBJ2-7
clone size: -
V gene: TRBV7-9
CDR3 protein: CASSPRDIGNYEQYF
CDR3 DNA: TGTGCCAGCAGCCCCCGGGACATAGGGAACTACGAGCAGTACTTC

D gene: -
J gene: TRBJ1-6
clone size: -
V gene: TRBV4-2
CDR3 protein: CASSQDPRGRNSPLHF
CDR3 DNA: TGTGCCAGCAGCCAAGATCCTAGGGGTAGGAATTCACCCCTCCACTTT

D gene: -
J gene: TRBJ2-1
clone size: once
V gene: TRBV5-4
CDR3 protein: CASSSAGTYNEQFF
CDR3 DNA: TGTGCCAGCAGCTCGGCAGGGACATACAATGAGCAGTTCTTC

D gene: -
J gene: TRBJ2-1
clone size: -
V gene: TRBV7-3
CDR3 protein: CASGGARNEQFF
CDR3 DNA: TGTGCCAGCGGGGGGGCACGCAATGAGCAGTTCTTC

D gene: TRBD1
J gene: TRBJ1-4
clone size: -
V gene: TRBV6-5
CDR3 protein: CASSLDRAKKLFF
CDR3 DNA: TGTGCCAGCAGCCTAGACAGGGCGAAAAAACTGTTTTTT

D gene: -
J gene: TRBJ2-7
clone size: -
V gene: TRBV7-7
CDR3 protein: CASSLSPQSYEQYF
CDR3 DNA: TGTGCCAGCAGCTTATCACCCCAGTCCTACGAGCAGTACTTC

D gene: -
J gene: TRBJ2-5
clone size: -
V gene: TRBV7-6
CDR3 protein: CASSFEGLGETQYF
CDR3 DNA: TGTGCCAGCAGCTTTGAGGGTTTGGGGGAGACCCAGTACTTC

D gene: TRBD2
J gene: TRBJ2-3
clone size: few
V gene: TRBV9
CDR3 protein: CASSPASGGARPSTDTQYF
CDR3 DNA: TGTGCCAGCAGCCCGGCTAGCGGGGGGGCCAGACCTAGCACAGATACGCAGTATTTT

D gene: -
J gene: TRBJ2-3
clone size: -
V gene: TRBV5-6
CDR3 protein: CASRYASTDTQYF
CDR3 DNA: TGTGCCAGCAGGTACGCTAGTACAGATACGCAGTATTTT

D gene: TRBD1
J gene: TRBJ2-7
clone size: -
V gene: TRBV4-3
CDR3 protein: CASSQLLPGQGPARQYF
CDR3 DNA: TGCGCCAGCAGCCAACTGCTCCCGGGACAGGGCCCCGCTAGGCAGTACTTC

D gene: TRBD2
J gene: TRBJ2-7
clone size: -
V gene: TRBV7-2
CDR3 protein: CASSLVIGLDSPYEQYF
CDR3 DNA: TGTGCCAGCAGCTTAGTGATTGGACTAGACTCTCCCTACGAGCAGTACTTC

D gene: TRBD1
J gene: TRBJ2-6
clone size: -
V gene: TRBV27
CDR3 protein: CASSFLGQPSSSGANVLTF
CDR3 DNA: TGTGCCAGCAGTTTCTTGGGACAGCCTAGCTCCTCTGGGGCCAACGTCCTGACTTTC

D gene: -
J gene: TRBJ2-7
clone size: -
V gene: TRBV29-1
CDR3 protein: CSVADPRDYEQYF
CDR3 DNA: TGCAGCGTTGCGGACCCCAGGGACTACGAGCAGTACTTC

D gene: TRBD1
J gene: TRBJ2-7
clone size: -
V gene: TRBV28
CDR3 protein: CASSQRQGWPLF
CDR3 DNA: TGTGCCAGCAGTCAACGACAGGGCTGGCCCCTCTTC

D gene: -
J gene: TRBJ1-5
clone size: -
V gene: TRBV7-9
CDR3 protein: CASSLGGSQPQHF
CDR3 DNA: TGTGCCAGCAGCTTAGGAGGGAGTCAGCCCCAGCATTTT

D gene: TRBD1
J gene: TRBJ1-2
clone size: -
V gene: TRBV28
CDR3 protein: CASSYWAGGNYGYTF
CDR3 DNA: TGTGCCAGCAGTTACTGGGCAGGGGGCAACTATGGCTACACCTTC

D gene: TRBD1
J gene: TRBJ1-1
clone size: -
V gene: TRBV9
CDR3 protein: CASSVSGQAGSEAFF
CDR3 DNA: TGTGCCAGCAGCGTGTCCGGACAGGCCGGATCTGAAGCTTTCTTT

D gene: TRBD1
J gene: TRBJ2-1
clone size: -
V gene: TRBV6-5
CDR3 protein: CASSYSEDRPYNEQFF
CDR3 DNA: TGTGCCAGCAGTTACTCTGAGGACAGGCCTTACAATGAGCAGTTCTTC

D gene: TRBD1
J gene: TRBJ1-1
clone size: few
V gene: TRBV5-1
CDR3 protein: CASSRGTAEGAEAFF
CDR3 DNA: TGCGCCAGCAGCCGCGGGACAGCCGAAGGCGCTGAAGCTTTCTTT

D gene: -
J gene: TRBJ1-1
clone size: -
V gene: TRBV5-1
CDR3 protein: CASSLETGMNTEAFF
CDR3 DNA: TGCGCCAGCAGCTTAGAGACAGGTATGAACACTGAAGCTTTCTTT

D gene: -
J gene: TRBJ2-7
clone size: -
V gene: TRBV7-2
CDR3 protein: CASSFLGPSRDEQYF
CDR3 DNA: TGTGCCAGCAGCTTCCTGGGTCCCTCTAGAGACGAGCAGTACTTC

D gene: TRBD1
J gene: TRBJ2-2
clone size: -
V gene: TRBV19
CDR3 protein: CASSDRGTGELFF
CDR3 DNA: TGTGCCAGTTCGGACAGGGGGACCGGGGAGCTGTTTTTT

D gene: -
J gene: TRBJ1-2
clone size: -
V gene: TRBV19
CDR3 protein: CASTVRPDYGYTF
CDR3 DNA: TGTGCCAGTACGGTTCGCCCCGACTATGGCTACACCTTC

D gene: TRBD1
J gene: TRBJ1-2
clone size: few
V gene: TRBV7-2
CDR3 protein: CASSLEAGGGYGYTF
CDR3 DNA: TGTGCCAGCAGCTTAGAGGCAGGGGGCGGCTATGGCTACACCTTC

D gene: TRBD1
J gene: TRBJ1-3
clone size: -
V gene: TRBV4-3
CDR3 protein: CASSQHRQGPGNTIYF
CDR3 DNA: TGCGCCAGCAGCCAGCATCGACAGGGCCCTGGAAACACCATATATTTT

D gene: -
J gene: TRBJ1-1
clone size: -
V gene: TRBV7-9
CDR3 protein: CASSPDRLISMNTEAFF
CDR3 DNA: TGTGCCAGCAGCCCCGACAGATTAATATCGATGAACACTGAAGCTTTCTTT

D gene: -
J gene: TRBJ1-1
clone size: -
V gene: TRBV7-6
CDR3 protein: CASSSPVDPRNDAEAFF
CDR3 DNA: TGTGCCAGCAGCTCCCCGGTTGACCCTAGGAACGATGCTGAAGCTTTCTTT

D gene: -
J gene: TRBJ2-1
clone size: -
V gene: TRBV7-2
CDR3 protein: CASSSTRRRVF
CDR3 DNA: TGTGCCAGCAGCTCCACTCGGAGGAGGGTCTTC

D gene: -
J gene: TRBJ1-5
clone size: -
V gene: TRBV6-6
CDR3 protein: CASRSGDSNQPQHF
CDR3 DNA: TGTGCCAGCAGGTCAGGGGATAGCAATCAGCCCCAGCATTTT

D gene: TRBD1
J gene: TRBJ2-7
clone size: -
V gene: TRBV2
CDR3 protein: CASSAGTGGTYEQYF
CDR3 DNA: TGTGCCAGCAGCGCTGGGACAGGGGGTACCTACGAGCAGTACTTC

D gene: -
J gene: TRBJ2-5
clone size: -
V gene: TRBV2
CDR3 protein: CASRGGQQETQYF
CDR3 DNA: TGTGCCAGCAGGGGGGGACAGCAAGAGACCCAGTACTTC